This T cell receptor (beta chain) was profiled in a study of T cells in localized non-small cell lung cancer. This clone was detected only a few times. From germline, CDR1 is LNHDA and CDR2 SQIVND (reference sequence). V shed 9 bases and J 4 bases; nucleotides not matched to a gene: 10. There are 15 residues in the CDR3. Assay used: immunoSEQ multiplex PCR; TCRdb lists only in-frame clones, some missing. Of about 20,000 clones in the sample, roughly 90% were seen once. This chain joins TRBV19 and TRBJ1-5, with TRBD1 matching over 9 bases. This receptor was taken from a man aged 35-75 years with stage I lung adenocarcinoma. The sequencing here drew on peripheral blood, taken before any cancer treatment. CDR3 sequence reads: CASHNLGQGNQPQHF. The CDR3 bases are TGTGCCAGCCATAATCTGGGACAGGGAAATCAGCCCCAGCATTTT.